This T cell receptor (delta chain) was identified in a study of Vδ1+ human thymocytes. Worth noting for this clone: Its target is unknown.

Notes on the study in general: Thymic delta-chain repertoires held about 20% Vdelta2 sequences and few Vdelta3, despite high sort purity. In the thymus, TRG and TRD repertoires looked highly polyclonal with Gaussian CDR3 lengths. The authors advised highly purified populations and single-cell validation.

V dropped 4 bases and J dropped 0 bases, with 33 bases sitting between them. Per germline, CDR1 TSWWSYY and CDR2 QGS. This CDR3 region has 22 residues. Vdelta1+ thymocyte sorts reached between roughly 98% and 99.6% purity. RNA was extracted from the cells and then reverse transcribed. The CDR3 regions were amplified by multiplex PCR from V-gene primers to a constant-region primer. TCRdb re-analyzed the multiplex PCR reads via CATT. The data contain tens of thousands of delta-chain clones, approximately 8.8% of them singletons. The source of this sequence is a child younger than two who had congenital heart surgery. The chain recombines TRDV1 with TRDJ1; a weak D match, TRDD2 (6 bases). Sequenced: Vdelta1+ gamma-delta thymocytes from the thymus. The subset: FACS-sorted CD3+ TCRalphabeta- TCRVdelta1+ TCRVdelta2- thymocytes. This chain's CDR3 is CALGGPTFPKTLLGCYTDKLIF. In nucleotides, the CDR3 is TGTGCTCTTGGGGGCCCCACCTTCCCAAAAACCCTTCTGGGCTGTTACACCGATAAACTCATCTTT.